This T cell receptor (beta chain) was found in a study of PD-1 blockade in mismatch repair-deficient tumors. Turning to the study itself: Enrolled about 2012-2016, patients had progressing, pretreated mismatch repair-deficient cancers of 12 to 13 types.

Every patient had mismatch repair deficiency by PCR or immunohistochemistry. The TCR-sequenced patients were a few responders to pembrolizumab. The CDR3 runs 15 residues. Germline V CDR1 and CDR2: MNHEY, SMNVEV (reference sequence). J lost 6 bases, V lost 0 bases, and 3 bases had no gene match. Assay: immunoSEQ multiplex PCR; the TCRdb copy retains only in-frame clones and omits some. The sample records about 19,000 clones, 82% being singletons. Whole-study findings and limits: Rapid post-treatment expansion, then contraction, generally preceding radiologic response, marked tumor-resident clones.

About this clone: What it recognizes is unknown.

This receptor was identified in an adult with mismatch repair-deficient cancer. V usage is TRBV27 and J usage is TRBJ2-3, with TRBD2 identical over 10 bases. Here the sequenced sample was PBMCs, taken 52 weeks after starting pembrolizumab. The CDR3 sequence: CASSLSAGGPDTQYF. The CDR3 nucleotides are TGTGCCAGCAGTTTATCAGCGGGAGGGCCGGATACGCAGTATTTT.